This record looks at one T cell receptor beta chain sequence and its context. The antigen is not known. The record originates from a study of T cell responses to AZD1222 COVID-19 vaccine. Background on the study: Second-dose groups at about 4 or about 12 weeks were pooled. Notes on the study in general: Clonal diversity was possibly underestimated, and the donors were mostly white British, with more females. CD4 TCRs linked to vaccination spanned spike, dominating at 160-218 and 743-854. The repertoires were collected only after the peak T cell response.

Produced via immunoSEQ multiplex PCR; TCRdb's table is partial and in-frame only. Of about 85,000 clones listed, around 85% were seen once; the top ten hold 5.5% to 8%. The germline gives CDR1 SGHNT, CDR2 YYREEE (reference sequence). The CDR3 runs 14 residues. V was clipped by 0 bases and J by 7 bases, with 13 bases between them. The source was peripheral blood, collected on day 0 of AZD1222 vaccination. The clonotype comes from an adult in good health. This sequence joins TRBV5-4 and TRBJ1-2; D possibly corresponds to TRBD1 (5 bases). The DNA of the CDR3 is TGTGCCAGCAGCTTGGATGGGGGGTCTCCTGGCTACACCTTC. Translation gives CASSLDGGSPGYTF. The full variable domain, with the rest looked up from reference TRBV5-4 and TRBJ1-2, is ETGVTQSPTHLIKTRGQQVTLRCSSQSGHNTVSWYQQALGQGPQFIFQYYREEENGRGNFPPRFSGLQFPNYSSELNVNALELDDSALYLCASSLDGGSPGYTFGSGTRLTVV.